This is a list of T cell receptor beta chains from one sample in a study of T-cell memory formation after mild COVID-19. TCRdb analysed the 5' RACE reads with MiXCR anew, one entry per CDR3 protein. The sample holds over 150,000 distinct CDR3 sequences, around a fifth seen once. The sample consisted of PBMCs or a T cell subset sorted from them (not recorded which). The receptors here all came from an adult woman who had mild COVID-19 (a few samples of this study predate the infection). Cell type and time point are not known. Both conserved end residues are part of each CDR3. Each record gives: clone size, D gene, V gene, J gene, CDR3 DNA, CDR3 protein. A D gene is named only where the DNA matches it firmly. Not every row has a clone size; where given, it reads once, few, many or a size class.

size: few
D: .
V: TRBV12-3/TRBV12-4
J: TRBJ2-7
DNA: TGTGCCAGCAGTCACCGGGACACCCCCTACGAGCAGTACTTC
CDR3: CASSHRDTPYEQYF

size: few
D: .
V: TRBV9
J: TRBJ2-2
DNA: TGTGCCAGCAGCTCATGGGTAGCGGCGAACACCGGGGAGCTGTTTTTT
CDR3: CASSSWVAANTGELFF

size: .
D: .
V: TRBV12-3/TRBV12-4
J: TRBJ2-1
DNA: TGTGCCAGCAGTTTTCAAGGGGGGGATGAGCAGTTCTTC
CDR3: CASSFQGGDEQFF

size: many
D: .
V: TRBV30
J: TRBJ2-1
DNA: TGTGCCTGGAGTGTAGAGCTATTTGATGAGCAGTTCTTC
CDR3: CAWSVELFDEQFF

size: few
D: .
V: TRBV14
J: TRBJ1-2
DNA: TGTGCCAGCAGCCGAGAATCCACAGGCAACTATGGCTACACCTTC
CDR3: CASSRESTGNYGYTF

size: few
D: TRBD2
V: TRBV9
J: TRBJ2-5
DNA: TGTGCCAGCAGCGCCGGCGGGAGGGACCAAGAGACCCAGTACTTC
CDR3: CASSAGGRDQETQYF

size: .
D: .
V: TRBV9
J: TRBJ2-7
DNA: TGTGCCAGCAGCCCTGAGCAGGGGGGGCCCTACGAGCAGTACTTC
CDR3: CASSPEQGGPYEQYF

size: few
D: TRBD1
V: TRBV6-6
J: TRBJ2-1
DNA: TGTGCCGGGGGACAGGGGGCGCTGAATGAGCAGTTCTTC
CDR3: CAGGQGALNEQFF

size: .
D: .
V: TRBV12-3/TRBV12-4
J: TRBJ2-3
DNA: TGTGCCAGCAGTTTGGAGTTGCGGGGCGGCTTTAGGGATACGCAGTATTTT
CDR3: CASSLELRGGFRDTQYF

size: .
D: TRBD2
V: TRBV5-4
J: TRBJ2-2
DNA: TGTGCCAGCAGCTTGGCCGGGGGGGCTTCCGGGGAGCTGTTTTTT
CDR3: CASSLAGGASGELFF

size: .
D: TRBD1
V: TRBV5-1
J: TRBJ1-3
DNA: TGCGCCAGCAGCGTGGGACAGGGGGCCGGAAACACCATATATTTT
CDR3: CASSVGQGAGNTIYF

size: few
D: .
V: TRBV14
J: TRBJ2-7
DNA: TGTGCCAGCAGCCCCATCCCAGGGGCGGGCACCTACGAGCAGTACTTC
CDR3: CASSPIPGAGTYEQYF

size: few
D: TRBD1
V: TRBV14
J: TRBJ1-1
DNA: TGTGCCAGCAGCTTGACAGGGTTGGACACTGAAGCTTTCTTT
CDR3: CASSLTGLDTEAFF

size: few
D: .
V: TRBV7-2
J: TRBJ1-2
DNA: TGTGCCAGCAGCTTAATACAGAACTATGGCTACACCTTC
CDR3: CASSLIQNYGYTF

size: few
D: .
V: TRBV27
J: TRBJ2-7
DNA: TGTGCCAGCAGTTTATTGGGACTTTCATCCCTCGAGCAGTACTTC
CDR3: CASSLLGLSSLEQYF

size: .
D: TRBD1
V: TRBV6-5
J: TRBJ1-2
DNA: TGTGCCAGCAGTTACCAGGGACAGGGTGTTCTTGGCTACACCTTC
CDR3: CASSYQGQGVLGYTF

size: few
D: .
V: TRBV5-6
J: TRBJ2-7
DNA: TGTGCCAGCAGCGAGGGACACCCCTACGAGCAGTACTTC
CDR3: CASSEGHPYEQYF

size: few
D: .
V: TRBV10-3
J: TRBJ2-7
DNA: TGTGCCATCAGTGAGCCCCGGACTTCCCAGTCCTACGAGCAGTACTTC
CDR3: CAISEPRTSQSYEQYF

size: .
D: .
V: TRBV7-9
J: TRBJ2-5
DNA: TGTGCCAGCAGCCTTCGGCTCGAGGGGCCAAGGGGGACCCAGTACTTC
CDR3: CASSLRLEGPRGTQYF

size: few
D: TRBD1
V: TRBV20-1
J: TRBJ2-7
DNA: TGCAGTGCAACTCCGGGACAGAGTGACGAGCAGTACTTC
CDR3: CSATPGQSDEQYF

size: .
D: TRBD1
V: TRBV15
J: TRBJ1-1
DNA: TGTGCCACGTCTGACAGGGTGACCTTGAACACTGAAGCTTTCTTT
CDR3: CATSDRVTLNTEAFF

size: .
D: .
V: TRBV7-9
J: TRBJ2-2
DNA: TGTGCCAGCAGCTACCCGGCCACGACCGGGGAGCTGTTTTTT
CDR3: CASSYPATTGELFF

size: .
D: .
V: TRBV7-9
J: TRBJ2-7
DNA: TGTGCCAGCAGCTTAGAGCGGAGTACTTTCTACGAGCAGTACTTC
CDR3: CASSLERSTFYEQYF

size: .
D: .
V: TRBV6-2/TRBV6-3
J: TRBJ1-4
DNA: TGTGCCAGCAGCGGGACGGAAATTAATGAAAAACTGTTTTTT
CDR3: CASSGTEINEKLFF

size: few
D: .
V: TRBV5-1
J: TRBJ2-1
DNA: TGCGCCAGCAGCCCCGGACCCGCCTTGTCGGTGAGGGCCGAGCAGTTCTTC
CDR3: CASSPGPALSVRAEQFF

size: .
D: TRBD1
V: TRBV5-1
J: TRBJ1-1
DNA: TGCGCCAGCAGCTTTGACAGGGATCGAACCACTGAAGCTTTCTTT
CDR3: CASSFDRDRTTEAFF

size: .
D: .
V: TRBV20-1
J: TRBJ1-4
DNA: TGCAGTGCTAGAGATATTGGGTCTGGAGAAAAACTGTTTTTT
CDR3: CSARDIGSGEKLFF

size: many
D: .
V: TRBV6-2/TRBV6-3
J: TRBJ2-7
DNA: TGTGCCAGCAGCCCGTCCGCCGATGGCTCCTACGAGCAGTACTTC
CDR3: CASSPSADGSYEQYF

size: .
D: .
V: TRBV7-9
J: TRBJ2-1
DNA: TGTGCCAGCAGCTCTAGGAGAAACGAGCGGACCTACAATGAGCAGTTCTTC
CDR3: CASSSRRNERTYNEQFF

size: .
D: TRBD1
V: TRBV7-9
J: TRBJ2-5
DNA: TGTGCCAGCAGCTCTCGACAGGGGACCCAAGAGACCCAGTACTTC
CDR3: CASSSRQGTQETQYF

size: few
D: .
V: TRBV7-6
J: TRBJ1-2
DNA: TGTGCCAGCAGCCTCACGCCGACATCTAACTATGGCTACACCTTC
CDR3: CASSLTPTSNYGYTF

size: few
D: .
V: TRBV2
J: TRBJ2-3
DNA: TGTGCCAGCAGTGAAGGGACAGTAAGCACAGATACGCAGTATTTT
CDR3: CASSEGTVSTDTQYF

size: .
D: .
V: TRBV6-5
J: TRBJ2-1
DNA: TGTGCCAGCAGTGCCGGGTTGAGGCCCGAGCAGTTCTTC
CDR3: CASSAGLRPEQFF

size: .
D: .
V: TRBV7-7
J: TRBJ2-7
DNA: TGTGCTAGCAGCTTAGGCGACGGTACCGAGCAGTACTTC
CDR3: CASSLGDGTEQYF

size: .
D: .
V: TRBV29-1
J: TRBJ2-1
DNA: TGCAGCGTCGGGGACTTATTTGAGCAGTTCTTC
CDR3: CSVGDLFEQFF

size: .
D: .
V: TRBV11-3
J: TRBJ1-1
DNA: TGTGCCAGCAGCTTAGATGGGGTTGAAGCTTTCTTT
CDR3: CASSLDGVEAFF